This T cell receptor (beta chain) stems from a study of T cells in Graves' hyperthyroidism and ophthalmopathy. Study-level information: At initial diagnosis, before any treatment had begun, peripheral blood was obtained. Regarding the study as a whole: Ophthalmopathy was told apart from stable hyperthyroidism by a 13 V-J model. Model-based prediction identified ophthalmopathy a median 6.5 months prior to its onset.

CDR3 length: 13 amino acids. V dropped 7 bases and J dropped 4; count of bases not matched to a gene: 3. Germline-derived CDR1 and CDR2 are KGHDR and SFDVKD. TCR beta CDR3 regions were amplified from RNA. Primed by the HTBI set, a first-round RT-PCR was run on the TCR CDR3. TCRdb reprocessed the multiplex PCR reads with MiXCR, giving one entry per CDR3 protein. The top ten hold roughly 30% of the sample, which has approximately 690,000 distinct CDR3 sequences, around 20% seen once. Many counts were recorded for this clonotype. Its antigen is not known. Sequencing was done on a sample of blood. This sequence originates from a man aged 25-40 years with Graves' ophthalmopathy. The chain is built from TRBV24-1 and TRBJ2-1, with TRBD1 matching 7 bases. CDR3 residues: CATSEGQYNEQFF. Here the CDR3 DNA reads TGTGCCACCAGCGAGGGACAGTACAATGAGCAGTTCTTC.